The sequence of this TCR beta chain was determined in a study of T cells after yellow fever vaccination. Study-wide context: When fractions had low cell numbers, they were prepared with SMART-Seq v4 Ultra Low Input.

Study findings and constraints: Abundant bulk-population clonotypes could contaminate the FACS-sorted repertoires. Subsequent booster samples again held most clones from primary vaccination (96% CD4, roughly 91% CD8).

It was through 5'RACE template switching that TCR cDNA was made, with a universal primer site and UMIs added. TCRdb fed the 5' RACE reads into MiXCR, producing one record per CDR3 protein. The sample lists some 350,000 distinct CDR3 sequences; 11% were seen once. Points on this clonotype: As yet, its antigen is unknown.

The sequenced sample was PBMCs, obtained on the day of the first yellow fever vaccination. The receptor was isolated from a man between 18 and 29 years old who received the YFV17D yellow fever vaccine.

CDR3 nucleotide sequence: TGTGCCAGTAAAGGTCCGGGGAGGAACACTGAAGCTTTCTTT. It yields the protein CASKGPGRNTEAFF. The gene calls are TRBV19 and TRBJ1-1; D is unclear. V was pared by 7 bases and J by 1 base, with 13 bases between. Germline V gives CDR1 LNHDA, CDR2 SQIVND (reference sequence). The CDR3 spans 14 residues.